The 4 T cell receptor beta chains given below trace back to one sample, sequenced in a study of blood T cell repertoires in COVID-19. Only in-frame clones appear in the TCRdb table, and some are missing; sequencing was by immunoSEQ multiplex PCR. This sample has approximately 160,000 clones, with 65% to 85% found just once. Sequenced material: peripheral blood. These receptors came from a woman older than 75 with acute or convalescent COVID-19.

CDR3 nucleotide sequence: TGTGCCAGCTCACCAATCAGGCAGAACACTGAAGCTTTCTTT. Its protein product is CASSPIRQNTEAFF. The chain links TRBV18 to TRBJ1-1; no clear D gene. From germline, CDR1 is KGHSH and CDR2 LQKENI. Trimming removed 2 bases at V and 1 base at J, with 8 bases between. The CDR3 spans 14 residues.

This clone was found a few times. The chain joins TRBV20-1 to TRBJ1-2, with no clear D. The V and J ends lost 8 bases and 0 bases respectively, with 7 bases between them. CDR3 size: 11 residues. From germline, CDR1 is DFQATT and CDR2 SNEGSKA (reference sequence). Here the CDR3 reads CSRLTNYGYTF. The CDR3 DNA reads as TGCAGTCGCCTAACTAACTATGGCTACACCTTC.

This clone was seen only once. The chain couples TRBV7-9 to TRBJ1-4; no clear D gene. CDR1 is SEHNR and CDR2 is FQNEAQ in the germline V gene (reference sequence). The CDR3 has 12 amino acids. Trimming stripped 2 bases from V and 5 bases from J, with 3 bases between. The CDR3 DNA follows: TGTGCCAGCAGCTTAATAAATGAAAAACTGTTTTTT. Translating it yields CASSLINEKLFF.

The chain uses TRBV6-1 and TRBJ2-3; D is perhaps TRBD2 (5 bases). V was pared by 1 base and J by 4 bases, with 6 bases between. The V gene's germline CDR1 is MNHNS and CDR2 SASEGT. The CDR3 is made up of 13 amino acids. This CDR3 is CASSEVGADTQYF. In DNA form, the CDR3 reads TGTGCCAGCAGTGAAGTGGGAGCAGATACGCAGTATTTT.